This T cell receptor (beta chain) was captured by sequencing in a study of OX40 agonist ivuxolimab in advanced cancers. CDR1 and CDR2 (germline): SGHRS, YFSETQ. This CDR3 has 15 residues. The V gene lost 1 base and the J gene lost 3 bases, with 10 bases spanning the gap. Details on this clone: Its antigen is unknown.

General study points: Partial responders at 0.1-3.0 mg/kg had among the lowest clonal expansion. CD4+ and CD8+ T cells in blood underwent clonal expansion by week 6 at 0.1 to 3.0 mg/kg. CD8+ T cells were the subset that, on average, had more expanded clones than CD4+.

Method: immunoSEQ multiplex PCR; TCRdb's copy keeps in-frame clones and lacks some. This sample has 60,000 to 80,000 clones, with roughly 88% found just once. The clonotype originates from an adult with an advanced solid tumor such as melanoma, head and neck, liver or kidney cancer. This specimen consisted of CD4+ or CD8+ T cells sorted from blood, obtained in a trial of the OX40 agonist ivuxolimab. The rearrangement links TRBV5-1 to TRBJ2-2, with TRBD1 as a possible D gene (6 bases). The CDR3 region has the DNA TGCGCCAGCAGCTTGAACAGGGTGGACACCGGGGAGCTGTTTTTT. It yields the protein CASSLNRVDTGELFF.